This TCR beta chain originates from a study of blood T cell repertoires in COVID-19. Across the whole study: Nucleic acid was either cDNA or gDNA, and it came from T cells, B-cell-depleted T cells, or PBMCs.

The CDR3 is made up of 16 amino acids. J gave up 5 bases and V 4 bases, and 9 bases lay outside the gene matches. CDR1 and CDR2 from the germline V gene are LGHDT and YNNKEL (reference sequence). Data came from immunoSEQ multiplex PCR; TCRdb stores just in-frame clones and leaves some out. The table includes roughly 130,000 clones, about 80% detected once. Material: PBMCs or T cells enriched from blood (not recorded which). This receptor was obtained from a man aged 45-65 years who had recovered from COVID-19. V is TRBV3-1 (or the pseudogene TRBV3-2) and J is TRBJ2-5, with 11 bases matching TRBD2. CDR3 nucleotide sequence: TGTGCCAGCAGCCCCCGACTAGCGGGGCAGAGGGAGACCCAGTACTTC. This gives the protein CASSPRLAGQRETQYF.